Following are 24 T cell receptor beta chains from one sample sequenced in a study of blood T cell repertoires in COVID-19. Assay used: immunoSEQ multiplex PCR; TCRdb lists only in-frame clones, some missing. Here the sample spans roughly 120,000 clones, about 80% being singletons. Sequenced input: peripheral blood. The receptors originated from a woman older than 75 with acute or convalescent COVID-19.

The chain is built from TRBV9 and TRBJ2-7, with 7 bases lining up with TRBD2. Germline CDR1 and CDR2: SGDLS and YYNGEE. The V gene end was trimmed by 0 bases and the J gene end by 2 bases; junction bases not matched to a gene: 5. The CDR3 consists of 15 residues. The CDR3 DNA sequence: TGTGCCAGCAGCGTAGATCCTAGCGGTACCTACGAGCAGTACTTC. The encoded protein is CASSVDPSGTYEQYF.

V usage is TRBV7-2 and J usage is TRBJ2-5; a weak D match, TRBD1 (6 bases). Trimming cost V 4 bases and J 8 bases, with 23 bases left between them. Germline loops: CDR1 SGHTA, CDR2 FQGNSA. CDR3 length: 16 amino acids. The CDR3 coding sequence is TGTGCCAGCAGCTCTCTCTGGGGGACAACGGGGTCAACCCAGTACTTC. It translates to CASSSLWGTTGSTQYF.

As for this clone: Other nucleotide sequences in the sample specify the same CDR3. The chain uses TRBV19 and TRBJ2-3, with 10 bases lining up with TRBD1. V dropped 4 bases and J dropped 2; count of bases not matched to a gene: 6. The CDR3 runs to 16 residues. Looked up from germline, CDR1 is LNHDA and CDR2 is SQIVND (reference sequence). CDR3 sequence reads: CASSKGQGISTDTQYF. In DNA form, the CDR3 reads TGTGCCAGTAGTAAGGGACAGGGGATCTCCACAGATACGCAGTATTTT.

The chain carries TRBV7-6 and TRBJ2-5; 8 positions agree with TRBD2. Trimming removed 4 bases from V and 5 bases from J; junction bases left unmatched: 15. Germline V CDR1 and CDR2: SGHVS, FNYEAQ. The CDR3 is 17 amino acids. This CDR3 reads CASSSSGTRDAWETQYF. The CDR3 coding sequence is TGTGCCAGCAGCTCTTCCGGGACTAGGGACGCGTGGGAGACCCAGTACTTC.

A single count supports this clone. The J gene is TRBJ1-6, the V gene TRBV5-1; TRBD1 aligns across 7 bases. Germline loops: CDR1 SGHRS, CDR2 YFSETQ. CDR3 size: 14 residues. Germline trimming cut 0 bases from V and 10 bases from J; bases unmatched to any gene: 4. The CDR3 DNA reads as TGCGCCAGCAGCTTGGGCAGGGGGAACTCACCCCTCCACTTT. This sequence encodes CASSLGRGNSPLHF.

The chain couples TRBV4-2 to TRBJ2-2, with TRBD2 matching over 10 bases. The CDR3 length is 16 residues. After removal of 4 bases from V and 1 base from J, the junction contained 3 bases not matched to a gene. Germline V gene data show CDR1 as LGHNA and CDR2 as YNFKEQ. DNA for the CDR3: TGTGCCAGCAGCCTCGGACTAGCGGAGAACACCGGGGAGCTGTTTTTT. This encodes CASSLGLAENTGELFF.

The V call is TRBV7-9, the J call TRBJ1-6; 10 nucleotides match TRBD1. V was pared by 5 bases and J by 4 bases, with 11 bases of the junction left unmatched. The CDR3 is made up of 18 amino acids. Germline V gene sequence: CDR1 SEHNR, CDR2 FQNEAQ (reference sequence). CDR3 in DNA: TGTGCCAGCAGCGAGGGACAGGGGCGCGGGGCTTATAATTCACCCCTCCACTTT. This gives the protein CASSEGQGRGAYNSPLHF.

The chain links TRBV30 to TRBJ2-3; 12 bases align to TRBD2. The germline V gene has CDR1 GTSNPN and CDR2 SVGIG (reference sequence). The CDR3 is 13 residues long. Germline trimming cut 3 bases from V and 6 bases from J; bases unmatched to any gene: 1. This chain's CDR3 is CAWSGLAGDTQYF. The CDR3 DNA follows: TGTGCCTGGAGCGGACTAGCGGGGGATACGCAGTATTTT.

The J gene is TRBJ1-3, the V gene TRBV7-2; D may be TRBD1 (5 bases). Germline-derived CDR1 and CDR2 are SGHTA and FQGNSA. Trimming removed 1 base at V and 0 bases at J, with 16 bases between. The CDR3 contains 18 residues. CDR3 coding DNA: TGTGCCAGCAGCTTAGGCGGGGCCGGTTGGGGCTCTGGAAACACCATATATTTT. The encoded protein is CASSLGGAGWGSGNTIYF.

The rearrangement links TRBV28 to TRBJ2-4; D gene unclear. The CDR3 length is 15 residues. Germline CDR1 MDHEN, CDR2 SYDVKM. The V end lost 7 bases, the J end lost 0 bases, and 13 bases lay between the germline ends. The CDR3 DNA is TGTGCCAGCAAATTCGGTACCGTAGCCAAAAACATTCAGTACTTC. It translates to CASKFGTVAKNIQYF. Based on the CDR3 plus reference TRBV28 and TRBJ2-4, the full variable domain is DVKVTQSSRYLVKRTGEKVFLECVQDMDHENMFWYRQDPGLGLRLIYFSYDVKMKEKGDIPEGYSVSREKKERFSLILESASTNQTSMYLCASKFGTVAKNIQYFGAGTRLSVL.

The chain has TRBV10-3 and TRBJ2-1; TRBD2 matches at 11 bases. Germline CDR1 ENHRY, CDR2 SYGVKD. The J segment lost 5 bases and the V segment lost 11 bases, leaving 8 bases of the junction unmatched. The length of the CDR3 is 14 residues. The CDR3 here is CAATSGTVNNEQFF. The CDR3 nucleotides read TGTGCCGCGACTAGCGGGACGGTAAACAATGAGCAGTTCTTC.

This clone has more than one count but fewer than ten. The V call is TRBV30, the J call TRBJ2-5, with D tentatively TRBD2 (6 bases). The V end lost 3 bases, the J end lost 5 bases, and 7 bases lay between the germline ends. The germline CDR1 and CDR2 sequences are GTSNPN and SVGIG (reference sequence). CDR3 size: 11 residues. CDR3 in amino acids: CAWSGGETQYF. The CDR3 DNA is TGTGCCTGGAGCGGAGGGGAGACCCAGTACTTC. The whole variable domain, remainder taken from reference TRBV30 and TRBJ2-5, is SQTIHQWPATLVQPVGSPLSLECTVEGTSNPNLYWYRQAAGRGLQLLFYSVGIGQISSEVPQNLSASRPQDRQFILSSKKLLLSDSGFYLCAWSGGETQYFGPGTRLLVL.

The V and J genes are TRBV5-5 and TRBJ1-1, with D perhaps matching TRBD1 (6 bases). Trimming left V 5 bases short and J 4 bases short, with 15 bases between. The CDR3 consists of 14 residues. CDR1 SGHKS and CDR2 YYEKEE come from the germline V gene (reference sequence). CDR3 loop: CASRYWGLGTEAFF. In nucleotides, the CDR3 is TGTGCCAGCAGGTATTGGGGGCTCGGCACTGAAGCTTTCTTT. The entire variable domain, with the rest obtained from reference TRBV5-5 and TRBJ1-1, is as follows: DAGVTQSPTHLIKTRGQQVTLRCSPISGHKSVSWYQQVLGQGPQFIFQYYEKEERGRGNFPDRFSARQFPNYSSELNVNALLLGDSALYLCASRYWGLGTEAFFGQGTRLTVV.

The chain recombines TRBV19 with TRBJ1-2; 8 nucleotides match TRBD1. The germline V gene has CDR1 LNHDA and CDR2 SQIVND (reference sequence). This CDR3 region has 14 residues. The V and J ends lost 7 bases and 4 bases, in that order; junction bases with no gene match: 8. Here the CDR3 reads CASMGRGPGYGYTF. The CDR3 DNA reads as TGTGCCAGTATGGGCAGGGGGCCAGGCTATGGCTACACCTTC.

The chain links TRBV19 to TRBJ1-5; 9 positions agree with TRBD1. CDR3 size: 14 residues. Germline CDR1 and CDR2: LNHDA and SQIVND (reference sequence). Germline trimming cut 7 bases from V and 3 bases from J; bases unmatched to any gene: 4. The CDR3 DNA sequence: TGTGCCAGTACCGGGACAGGGTACAATCAGCCCCAGCATTTT. Translated, it gives CASTGTGYNQPQHF.

The chain joins TRBV5-1 to TRBJ2-1, with 10 positions matching TRBD2. Germline V lookup: CDR1 SGHRS, CDR2 YFSETQ. This CDR3 is 18 amino acids long. The junction had 11 bases not matched to a gene; V was cut back by 2 bases and J by 3 bases. CDR3 protein: CASSFQGPTSGRYNEQFF. CDR3 nucleotides: TGCGCCAGCAGCTTTCAAGGACCGACTAGCGGGCGCTACAATGAGCAGTTCTTC.

In the case of this clone: The sample carries other DNA sequences with the same CDR3. The chain combines TRBV5-1 with TRBJ2-1; perhaps TRBD1 as D (6 bases). CDR3 length: 15 residues. The germline V gene has CDR1 SGHRS and CDR2 YFSETQ. With 2 bases removed from V and 4 bases from J, the gap between germline ends came to 13 bases. DNA of the CDR3: TGCGCCAGCAGCTTAGGTGGACAGATTTACAATGAGCAGTTCTTC. Translation: CASSLGGQIYNEQFF. The entire variable domain, with the rest obtained from reference TRBV5-1 and TRBJ2-1, is as follows: KAGVTQTPRYLIKTRGQQVTLSCSPISGHRSVSWYQQTPGQGLQFLFEYFSETQRNKGNFPGRFSGRQFSNSRSEMNVSTLELGDSALYLCASSLGGQIYNEQFFGPGTRLTVL.

This clone is a singleton in its sample. The chain employs TRBV19 and TRBJ1-2; D is possibly TRBD1 (6 bases). Trimming took off 6 bases at V and 4 bases at J, with 24 bases between the two ends. The CDR3 extends over 17 amino acids. The germline gives CDR1 LNHDA, CDR2 SQIVND (reference sequence). The CDR3 bases are TGTGCCAGTAGCCCCGTCGGGGGGCCCCTATCACGCTATGGCTACACCTTC. Protein product: CASSPVGGPLSRYGYTF.

The rearrangement uses TRBV3-1 (or the pseudogene TRBV3-2) and TRBJ2-7; 16 nucleotides match TRBD2. The CDR3 extends over 17 amino acids. V trimming: 5 bases; J trimming: 1 base; junction bases outside the gene matches: 5. Germline CDR1 and CDR2: LGHDT and YNNKEL (reference sequence). CDR3 loop: CASSDPGLAGGSYEQYF. The CDR3 coding sequence is TGTGCCAGCAGCGATCCGGGACTAGCGGGAGGGTCCTACGAGCAGTACTTC.

The J gene is TRBJ1-1, the V gene TRBV12-3 or TRBV12-4; a weak D match, TRBD1 (6 bases). The CDR3 is made up of 12 amino acids. CDR3 coding DNA: TGTGCAGTTAACAGGGAGAACACTGAAGCTTTCTTT. It encodes CAVNRENTEAFF.

The rearrangement links TRBV3-1 (or the pseudogene TRBV3-2) to TRBJ1-2; possibly TRBD1 for D (5 bases). The V gene lost 6 bases and the J gene lost 7 bases, with 21 bases spanning the gap. CDR1 is LGHDT, CDR2 YNNKEL, per germline (reference sequence). The CDR3 is made up of 15 amino acids. The CDR3 DNA reads TGTGCCAGCAGACATATGTCTCGCGGGGGTGCTGGCTACACCTTC. This translates into CASRHMSRGGAGYTF.

V gene TRBV10-1 combines with J gene TRBJ2-3; 10 bases are a match to TRBD2. J gave up 1 base and V 0 bases, and 1 base lay outside the gene matches. CDR1 WNHNN and CDR2 SYGVQD come from the germline V gene (reference sequence). CDR3 length: 16 amino acids. The CDR3 sequence is CASSESSGRRTDTQYF. CDR3 DNA: TGCGCCAGCAGTGAGTCTAGCGGGAGGCGCACAGATACGCAGTATTTT.

This chain connects TRBV30 to TRBJ2-2, with D possibly TRBD2 on 5 matching bases. Germline CDR1 GTSNPN, CDR2 SVGIG (reference sequence). Trimming stripped 6 bases from V and 3 bases from J, with 17 bases between. This CDR3 comprises 15 residues. The CDR3 nucleotides read TGTGCCTGCACACCCCTAGCTCCTTACACCGGGGAGCTGTTTTTT. Residues: CACTPLAPYTGELFF.

The chain employs TRBV28 and TRBJ1-4, with 9 bases matching TRBD1. J gave up 6 bases and V 6 bases, and 8 bases lay outside the gene matches. The CDR3 contains 15 residues. Per germline, CDR1 MDHEN and CDR2 SYDVKM. CDR3 sequence: CASSPGGQGDEKLFF. The DNA for the CDR3 is TGTGCCAGCAGCCCCGGGGGACAGGGCGATGAAAAACTGTTTTTT.